This passage covers 25 T cell receptor beta chains from one sample sequenced in a study of blood T cells in healthy people across ages. Together with a sample-barcoded 5' primer, a J-beta primer mix was included in a second PCR lasting about 7 to 11 cycles. TCRdb used MiXCR to reprocess the 5' RACE reads, holding one entry per CDR3 protein. The sample records fewer than 1.5 million distinct CDR3 sequences, around two fifths being singletons. Input material: blood. These receptors were collected from a woman between 18 and 29 years old in good health.

The J gene is TRBJ2-5, the V gene TRBV10-3; the D gene could be TRBD1 or TRBD2 (5 bases each). This CDR3 contains 14 residues. Germline assignment: CDR1 ENHRY and CDR2 SYGVKD. Trimming stripped 0 bases from V and 11 bases from J, with 16 bases between. CDR3: CAISESVDWGGQYF. CDR3 DNA sequence: TGTGCCATCAGTGAGTCCGTAGATTGGGGCGGGCAGTACTTC.

Concerning this clonotype itself: Relative to the germline gene, one junction end is altered; a read error may explain this. CDR3 bases: TGCAGCGTTGAGGGAGCCTTAAGCTCCTACAATGGGCAGTTCTTC. Its translation: CSVEGALSSYNGQFF. The rearrangement links TRBV29-1 to TRBJ2-1, with TRBD2 as a possible D gene (5 bases). The germline V gene encodes CDR1 SQVTM and CDR2 ANQGSEA. The CDR3 sequence is 15 residues long.

This clonotype came up a few times. The genes are TRBV15 and TRBJ2-1; 7 bases fit TRBD2. V was clipped by 5 bases and J by 1 base; unmatched bases: 11. The CDR3 has 17 residues. Germline V gene data show CDR1 as LNHNV and CDR2 as YYDKDF (reference sequence). The CDR3 here is CATSVGSGAPSYNEQFF. The CDR3 nucleotides are TGTGCCACCAGCGTAGGGAGCGGGGCCCCTTCCTACAATGAGCAGTTCTTC.

The gene calls are TRBV5-1 and TRBJ2-3; possible D gene TRBD2, 6 bases. V gave up 0 bases and J gave up 8 bases, with 16 bases separating them. CDR3 length: 15 residues. Germline CDR1 SGHRS, CDR2 YFSETQ. The CDR3 DNA reads as TGCGCCAGCAGCTTGGGGGGACTGGATGGGCGTACGCAGTATTTT. Amino acid sequence: CASSLGGLDGRTQYF.

The V and J genes are TRBV27 and TRBJ2-4, with 7 bases fitting TRBD1. The DNA end is more similar to TRBJ2-7, so the J call may be wrong. The CDR3 extends over 17 amino acids. Germline V gene lookup returns CDR1 MNHEY and CDR2 SMNVEV (reference sequence). CDR3 residues: CASSLSTGDHTYYEQYF. The CDR3 bases are TGTGCCAGCAGTTTATCTACAGGGGACCATACCTATTACGAGCAGTACTTC.

The chain recombines TRBV5-1 with TRBJ2-1; D gene ambiguous. The CDR3 sequence is 14 residues long. Trimming took 4 bases from V and 10 from J, leaving 18 bases between them. The V gene's germline CDR1 is SGHRS and CDR2 YFSETQ. In DNA form, the CDR3 reads TGCGCCAGCAGCCCCCAGAATCGGATGGGAGAGCAGTTCTTC. Translating gives CASSPQNRMGEQFF.

This clonotype was seen many times. The V gene is TRBV20-1, the J gene TRBJ2-7; the match to TRBD1 covers 11 bases. Germline V CDR1 and CDR2: DFQATT, SNEGSKA (reference sequence). The CDR3 totals 13 residues. The junction had 3 bases not matched to a gene; V was cut back by 6 bases and J by 2 bases. The CDR3 DNA reads as TGCAGTGCATCGGGACAGGGGGCCTACGAGCAGTACTTC. Amino acids: CSASGQGAYEQYF.

This clonotype was seen only a few times. The rearrangement links TRBV6-5 to TRBJ1-1; 8 bases are a match to TRBD1. Germline V lookup: CDR1 MNHEY, CDR2 SVGAGI. V shed 0 bases, J shed 0 bases, and the junction held 6 bases outside the gene matches. The CDR3 spans 17 residues. CDR3 in amino acids: CASSYSRDRQLNTEAFF. CDR3 DNA sequence: TGTGCCAGCAGTTACTCTCGGGACAGGCAATTGAACACTGAAGCTTTCTTT.

J is TRBJ2-1 and V is TRBV2; TRBD2 matches 11 bases. This CDR3 is 16 amino acids long. Germline lookup yields CDR1 SNHLY and CDR2 FYNNEI. The junction had 11 bases not matched to a gene; V was cut back by 4 bases and J by 9 bases. In DNA form, the CDR3 reads TGTGCCAGCAGTGTTCCACTAGCGGGGGCGAGGGGTGAGCAGTTCTTC. It specifies CASSVPLAGARGEQFF.

This clonotype was detected many times. This chain connects TRBV3-1 to TRBJ2-4; possibly TRBD2 for D (6 bases). Germline lookup yields CDR1 LGHDT and CDR2 YNNKEL (reference sequence). The V and J ends lost 0 bases and 9 bases respectively, with 15 bases between them. The CDR3 consists of 15 residues. The CDR3 sequence is CASSQDLLGGSIQYF. The CDR3 DNA follows: TGTGCCAGCAGCCAAGACCTACTAGGAGGGAGCATTCAGTACTTC.

The count of this clonotype is one. The J gene is TRBJ2-5, the V gene TRBV7-2; D ambiguous. V dropped 3 bases and J dropped 0 bases, with 11 bases sitting between them. Per the germline V gene, CDR1 is SGHTA and CDR2 is FQGNSA. This CDR3 has 15 amino acids. The chain's CDR3 is CASSFLRGYQETQYF. Here the CDR3 DNA reads TGTGCCAGCAGCTTCCTCCGCGGATACCAAGAGACCCAGTACTTC.

This clonotype was recorded a few times. V and J are TRBV10-3 and TRBJ2-1; 9 nucleotides match TRBD2. Germline CDR1 and CDR2: ENHRY and SYGVKD. The junction had 12 bases not matched to a gene; V was cut back by 4 bases and J by 8 bases. The CDR3 covers 16 residues. The CDR3 DNA reads as TGTGCCATCAGTGGGCTGGGTAGCGGGAGCGAAGATGAGCAGTTCTTC. It translates to CAISGLGSGSEDEQFF.

Only a few counts were recorded for this clonotype. This chain links TRBV15 with TRBJ2-3; 14 bases are a match to TRBD2. V lost 2 bases and J lost 4; bases outside the gene matches: 8. The CDR3 consists of 18 residues. Germline V gene lookup returns CDR1 LNHNV and CDR2 YYDKDF (reference sequence). CDR3 in amino acids: CATSRSRLAGGPSDTQYF. DNA for the CDR3: TGTGCCACCAGCAGATCGAGACTAGCGGGAGGGCCTTCAGATACGCAGTATTTT.

This chain uses TRBV20-1 with TRBJ2-1, with 10 positions matching TRBD2. The CDR3 runs to 12 residues. CDR1 and CDR2 (germline): DFQATT, SNEGSKA (reference sequence). The V gene end was trimmed by 0 bases and the J gene end by 15 bases; junction bases not matched to a gene: 5. DNA for the CDR3: TGCAGTGCTAGAGATAGGAGCGGGGGGGGGTTCTTC. Translating gives CSARDRSGGGFF.

This clonotype showed up just a few times. The rearrangement joins TRBV14 to TRBJ2-1; D may be TRBD1 or TRBD2 (6 bases each). The CDR3 is 15 amino acids. Trimming pared 2 bases from V and 7 bases from J, leaving 15 bases between. Germline assignment: CDR1 SGHDN and CDR2 FVKESK. The CDR3 region is CASSQNRKGGNEQFF. In DNA form, the CDR3 reads TGTGCCAGCAGCCAAAACAGGAAGGGGGGAAATGAGCAGTTCTTC. The whole variable domain, remainder taken from reference TRBV14 and TRBJ2-1, is EAGVTQFPSHSVIEKGQTVTLRCDPISGHDNLYWYRRVMGKEIKFLLHFVKESKQDESGMPNNRFLAERTGGTYSTLKVQPAELEDSGVYFCASSQNRKGGNEQFFGPGTRLTVL.

The V and J genes are TRBV7-9 and TRBJ2-5, with 7 bases identical to TRBD2. CDR1 is SEHNR, CDR2 FQNEAQ, per germline (reference sequence). V lost 6 bases to trimming and J lost 0 bases; unmatched junction nucleotides: 7. The CDR3 spans 15 residues. CDR3 loop: CASSSGGLYQETQYF. The CDR3 coding sequence is TGTGCCAGCAGTTCGGGGGGACTCTACCAAGAGACCCAGTACTTC. Full variable domain (missing parts from reference TRBV7-9 and TRBJ2-5): DTGVSQNPRHKITKRGQNVTFRCDPISEHNRLYWYRQTLGQGPEFLTYFQNEAQLEKSRLLSDRFSAERPKGSFSTLEIQRTEQGDSAMYLCASSSGGLYQETQYFGPGTRLLVL.

V and J are TRBV20-1 and TRBJ2-1; TRBD2 matches 8 bases. Trimming removed 0 bases from V and 1 base from J; junction bases left unmatched: 8. Looked up from germline, CDR1 is DFQATT and CDR2 is SNEGSKA (reference sequence). The CDR3 totals 17 residues. CDR3 coding DNA: TGCAGTGCTAGAGATTGGGCGGGGGGCCAATCCTACAATGAGCAGTTCTTC. It codes for CSARDWAGGQSYNEQFF.

The chain couples TRBV14 to TRBJ1-6; a weak D match, TRBD1 (5 bases). The CDR3 extends over 13 amino acids. Trimming pared 4 bases from V and 11 bases from J, leaving 12 bases between. Germline V gives CDR1 SGHDN, CDR2 FVKESK. The CDR3 is CASSRQGTTPLHF. In DNA form, the CDR3 reads TGTGCCAGCAGCCGGCAGGGTACGACACCCCTCCACTTT.

There are a few counts of this clonotype. The gene calls are TRBV29-1 and TRBJ2-3; D possibly matches TRBD1 or TRBD2 (5 bases each). Germline CDR1 and CDR2: SQVTM and ANQGSEA. The V end lost 6 bases, the J end lost 2 bases, and 15 bases lay between the germline ends. CDR3 length: 14 residues. In DNA, the CDR3 is TGCAGCGTAAACCCGGGACGTACCACAGATACGCAGTATTTT. Its protein product is CSVNPGRTTDTQYF.

V is TRBV5-6 and J is TRBJ2-5, with 12 nucleotides matching TRBD1. TRBJ2-7 explains the end of the DNA better; the J call may be wrong. Germline CDR1 SGHDT, CDR2 YYEEEE. The CDR3 loop spans 15 amino acids. CDR3 nucleotide sequence: TGTGCCAGCAGCGACCGGGACAGGGGGCTGCACGAGCAGTACTTC. Its translation is CASSDRDRGLHEQYF.

The rearrangement uses TRBV5-1 and TRBJ1-2; no reliable D call. V lost 0 bases and J lost 2, with 11 bases in between. The germline gives CDR1 SGHRS, CDR2 YFSETQ. This CDR3 is 15 amino acids long. The CDR3 sequence is CASSLDQGQNYGYTF. In DNA, the CDR3 is TGCGCCAGCAGCTTGGACCAAGGGCAGAACTATGGCTACACCTTC.

The J gene is TRBJ2-3, the V gene TRBV28; D may correspond to TRBD1 or TRBD2 (5 bases each). This CDR3 spans 16 amino acids. Trimming removed 2 bases at V and 0 bases at J, with 12 bases between. Looked up from germline, CDR1 is MDHEN and CDR2 is SYDVKM. Here the CDR3 DNA reads TGTGCCAGCAGTTTACGATGGGACCAAAGCACAGATACGCAGTATTTT. Translating gives CASSLRWDQSTDTQYF. Full variable domain (remainder filled in from reference TRBV28 and TRBJ2-3): DVKVTQSSRYLVKRTGEKVFLECVQDMDHENMFWYRQDPGLGLRLIYFSYDVKMKEKGDIPEGYSVSREKKERFSLILESASTNQTSMYLCASSLRWDQSTDTQYFGPGTRLTVL.

The chain couples TRBV20-1 to TRBJ2-3, with 11 bases that match TRBD2. The CDR3 runs to 16 residues. Unmatched junction bases numbered 10, after V lost 5 bases and J lost 3 bases. Germline-derived CDR1 and CDR2 are DFQATT and SNEGSKA (reference sequence). CDR3 loop: CSASMTSGTFTDTQYF. The CDR3 region has the DNA TGCAGTGCTTCCATGACTAGCGGGACGTTTACAGATACGCAGTATTTT.

The chain combines TRBV27 with TRBJ2-7; 7 nucleotides match TRBD1. Trimming cost V 2 bases and J 3 bases; bases outside gene matches: 7. The CDR3 is made up of 15 amino acids. Germline CDR1 is MNHEY and CDR2 is SMNVEV (reference sequence). The CDR3 loop reads CASSLRVTGDYEQYF. CDR3 in DNA: TGTGCCAGCAGTTTAAGAGTAACAGGGGACTACGAGCAGTACTTC.

This clonotype has a single count. The chain couples TRBV15 to TRBJ2-1; 9 bases line up with TRBD2. CDR1 LNHNV and CDR2 YYDKDF come from the germline V gene (reference sequence). V was clipped by 3 bases and J by 2 bases; unmatched bases: 8. The CDR3 runs 17 residues. The CDR3 spells CATSSGASGIPYNEQFF. As DNA, the CDR3 is TGTGCCACCAGCAGTGGAGCTAGCGGGATCCCCTACAATGAGCAGTTCTTC.